This T cell receptor (beta chain) was sequenced during a study of cytomegalovirus exposure and HLA in healthy donors. Study conclusions and caveats: Researchers reported in a later analysis that a missense DCLRE1C variant was tied to TCR beta V- and J-gene trimming. The study dropped some indistinguishable V segments, TRBV6-2 and TRBV6-3 among them. Most subjects' HLA-A and HLA-B alleles were reportedly predicted from TCR beta sequences. Among TCR sequences, most were rare, though some public TCRs appeared in many donors.

The PCR contained 60 Vbeta and 13 Jbeta primers. Repertoires were generated with immunoSEQ multiplex PCR, while TCRdb's copy carries only in-frame clones and drops some. The sample shows roughly 100,000 clones, over 70% of them seen only once. Germline-derived CDR1 and CDR2 are SGHTA and FQGTGA. The CDR3 is 13 residues long. In the case of this clone: The antigen remains undetermined.

This sequence joins TRBV7-3 and TRBJ2-5, with D maybe TRBD1 (6 bases). TRBJ2-7 explains the end of the DNA better; the J call may be wrong. Sequencing was carried out using PBMCs. This clonotype originated in a male donor in good health and CMV-seronegative. As DNA, the CDR3 is TGTGCCAGCAGCAACACAGGGTTGTACGAGCAGTACTTC. This codes for CASSNTGLYEQYF.